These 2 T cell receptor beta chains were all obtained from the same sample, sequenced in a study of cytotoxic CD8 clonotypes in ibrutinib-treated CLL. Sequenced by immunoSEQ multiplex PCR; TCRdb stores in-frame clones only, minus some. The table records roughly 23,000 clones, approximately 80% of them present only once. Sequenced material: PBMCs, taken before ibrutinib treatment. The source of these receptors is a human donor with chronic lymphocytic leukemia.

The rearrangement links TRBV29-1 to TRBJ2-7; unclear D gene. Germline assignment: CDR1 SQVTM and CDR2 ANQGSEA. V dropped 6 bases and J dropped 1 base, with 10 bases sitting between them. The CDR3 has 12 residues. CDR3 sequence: CSVKDGSYEQYF. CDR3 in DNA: TGCAGCGTCAAGGATGGATCCTACGAGCAGTACTTC.

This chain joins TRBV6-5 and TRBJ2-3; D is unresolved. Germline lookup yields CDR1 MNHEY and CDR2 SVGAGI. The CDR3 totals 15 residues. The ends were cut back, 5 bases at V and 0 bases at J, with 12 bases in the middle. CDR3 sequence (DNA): TGTGCCAGCAGTCCCCGGGCGGATAGCACAGATACGCAGTATTTT. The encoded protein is CASSPRADSTDTQYF.